This TCR beta chain was obtained from a study of T cells in narcolepsy. Between the trimmed V and J ends, which lost 3 bases and 5 bases, there was a span of 11 bases. This CDR3 is 15 amino acids long. The germline V gene encodes CDR1 MNHEY and CDR2 SMNVEV (reference sequence). Using immunoSEQ multiplex PCR, the repertoire was profiled, and TCRdb retains in-frame clones only, with some absent. The table records around 25,000 clones, approximately 83% of them present only once. The clonotype comes from a human donor with narcolepsy. Sequencing input: CD45RA- memory CD4+ T cells from PBMCs. The V and J genes are TRBV27 and TRBJ1-6, with TRBD1 as a possible D gene (6 bases). CDR3 sequence: CASSFHRVDNSPLHF. CDR3 in DNA: TGTGCCAGCAGTTTTCACAGGGTGGATAATTCACCCCTCCACTTT.